This T cell receptor beta chain was retrieved from a study of T cell changes during pregnancy in multiple sclerosis. TCRdb keeps only in-frame clones here, not all; method: immunoSEQ multiplex PCR. Altogether approximately 88,000 clones are present, over 85% being singletons, with the ten largest covering about 4.5%. The CDR3 runs to 16 residues. V lost 0 bases to trimming and J lost 6 bases; unmatched junction nucleotides: 4. Germline V gene sequence: CDR1 MRHNA, CDR2 SNTAGT. The origin of this receptor is a female donor with multiple sclerosis, enrolled in a pregnancy study. The sequencing here drew on peripheral blood, taken in the first trimester of pregnancy. This sequence joins TRBV6-4 and TRBJ2-1; 11 bases map to TRBD2. The CDR3 here is CASSDSASGGSNEQFF. The CDR3 DNA is TGTGCCAGCAGTGACTCAGCTAGCGGGGGGTCCAATGAGCAGTTCTTC.